The clone carrying this T cell receptor beta chain was observed a few times. The data were taken from a study of blood T cell repertoires in COVID-19. Across the whole study: The samples span acute and convalescent COVID-19 from the United States, Italy and Spain.

The CDR3 is 14 residues long. Germline CDR1 and CDR2: LNHDA and SQIVND (reference sequence). With 4 bases clipped from V and 3 bases from J, the junction kept 3 bases outside the gene matches. How the authors handled the data: Reference gene primers were amplified, and this amplification served to estimate nucleated cell counts. Measured with immunoSEQ multiplex PCR; TCRdb has only the in-frame clones, and not every one. For V, J and clone size, that table is used; D and trimming come from the DNA. The data contain roughly 200,000 clones, over 75% of them singletons. The chain couples TRBV19 to TRBJ2-1; 7 bases line up with TRBD1. Sequencing was done on a sample of peripheral blood. This TCR derives from a human donor with active or convalescent COVID-19. The donor label of this sample is uncertain. The CDR3 bases are TGTGCCAGTAGTAAGGGGACAGACTACAATGAGCAGTTCTTC. As protein: CASSKGTDYNEQFF.